What follows are 15 T cell receptor beta chains derived from one specimen sequenced in a study of beta chain features in type 1 diabetes. Since all of the isolated RNA was reverse transcribed, expressed TCRB transcripts were what got sequenced. Using immunoSEQ multiplex PCR, the repertoire was profiled, and TCRdb retains in-frame clones only, with some absent. The table records about 930,000 clones, 17% of them present only once. The sequenced sample was naive CD4+ T cells from blood. The receptor set was obtained from a woman under 30 in good health.

This chain joins TRBV5-1 and TRBJ1-2; no firm D call. Per the germline V gene, CDR1 is SGHRS and CDR2 is YFSETQ. The V gene lost 5 bases and the J gene lost 4 bases, with 9 bases spanning the gap. There are 12 residues in the CDR3. The CDR3 nucleotides read TGCGCCAGCAGTTCCAGTTCCTATGGCTACACCTTC. Protein: CASSSSSYGYTF.

The rearrangement uses TRBV7-2 and TRBJ2-6; D assignment may be TRBD1 or TRBD2 (5 bases each). Trimming stripped 5 bases from V and 0 bases from J, with 14 bases between. The CDR3 length is 17 residues. Per germline, CDR1 SGHTA and CDR2 FQGNSA. The CDR3 region is CASSRDGGSSGANVLTF. CDR3 nucleotides: TGTGCCAGCAGCAGGGACGGCGGAAGCTCTGGGGCCAACGTCCTGACTTTC.

The V call is TRBV25-1, the J call TRBJ1-4; D not resolved. The CDR3 contains 16 residues. CDR1 is MGHDK, CDR2 SYGVNS, per germline. Trimming removed 3 bases at V and 0 bases at J, with 11 bases between. Here the CDR3 reads CASSDRRRTTNEKLFF. The DNA of the CDR3 is TGTGCCAGCAGTGATAGGAGGCGTACAACTAATGAAAAACTGTTTTTT.

This clone has only a few counts. This CDR3 is CASSFRGYGYTF. DNA of the CDR3: TGTGCCAGCAGTTTTCGCGGCTATGGCTACACCTTC. The chain carries TRBV28 and TRBJ1-2; D ambiguous. Germline CDR1 MDHEN, CDR2 SYDVKM. Trimming shortened V by 3 bases and J by 4 bases, and 6 bases separated the two germline ends. The CDR3 extends over 12 amino acids.

This clone has more than one count but fewer than ten. CDR3 amino acids: CASSAGRNTIYF. For the CDR3, the DNA is TGTGCCAGCAGCGCAGGGAGAAACACCATATATTTT. V gene TRBV28 combines with J gene TRBJ1-3, with D perhaps matching TRBD1 (5 bases). The CDR3 sequence is 12 residues long. Trimming removed 6 bases from V and 5 bases from J, with 8 bases in between. Germline CDR1 is MDHEN and CDR2 is SYDVKM. The whole variable domain, remainder taken from reference TRBV28 and TRBJ1-3, is DVKVTQSSRYLVKRTGEKVFLECVQDMDHENMFWYRQDPGLGLRLIYFSYDVKMKEKGDIPEGYSVSREKKERFSLILESASTNQTSMYLCASSAGRNTIYFGEGSWLTVV.

The V call is TRBV6-6, the J call TRBJ2-5; 7 nucleotides match TRBD1. The junction had 8 bases not matched to a gene; V was cut back by 6 bases and J by 4 bases. The germline V gene has CDR1 MNHNY and CDR2 SVGAGI (reference sequence). This CDR3 has 14 amino acids. The CDR3: CASSRQGNRETQYF. The DNA for the CDR3 is TGTGCCAGCAGCCGACAGGGAAATAGAGAGACCCAGTACTTC.

J is TRBJ1-1 and V is TRBV18; the D gene is possibly TRBD1 (6 bases). Trimming took 1 base from V and 6 from J, leaving 18 bases between them. This CDR3 is built from 16 residues. In germline, CDR1 is KGHSH, CDR2 LQKENI. As DNA, the CDR3 is TGTGCCAGCTCACCACTAGAAACAGGGATCAGGGCTGAAGCTTTCTTT. Amino acids: CASSPLETGIRAEAFF.

This chain joins TRBV5-1 and TRBJ1-4; D is ambiguous. This CDR3 contains 14 residues. V was cut by 2 bases and J by 5 bases, with 10 bases left in between. The germline gives CDR1 SGHRS, CDR2 YFSETQ. CDR3 DNA: TGCGCCAGCAGCTTCTACAGTTTGAATGAAAAACTGTTTTTT. Its protein product is CASSFYSLNEKLFF.

Only a few counts were recorded for this clone. The chain uses TRBV6-5 and TRBJ2-6; 7 bases map to TRBD1. Unmatched junction bases numbered 3, after V lost 6 bases and J lost 4 bases. Germline V CDR1 and CDR2: MNHEY, SVGAGI. The CDR3 runs to 14 residues. The CDR3 protein is CASRRGQGANVLTF. The DNA for the CDR3 is TGTGCCAGCAGAAGGGGACAGGGGGCCAACGTCCTGACTTTC.

In regard to this clone: Other DNA sequences of this sample code for an identical CDR3. This chain joins TRBV21-1 and TRBJ1-5. TRBV21-1 is designated a pseudogene. The CDR3 consists of 9 residues. In DNA, the CDR3 is TGTGCCAGCAGCCAGCCCCAGCATTTT. Encoded protein: CASSQPQHF.

This chain uses TRBV27 with TRBJ2-3; D is undetermined. Germline V gene sequence: CDR1 MNHEY, CDR2 SMNVEV (reference sequence). V lost 5 bases to trimming and J lost 2 bases, with 20 bases between them. The CDR3 covers 17 residues. CDR3: CASSPYKDSSPTDTQYF. In DNA, the CDR3 is TGTGCCAGCAGTCCCTATAAGGATTCATCCCCCACAGATACGCAGTATTTT.

This clone was seen a handful of times. The rearrangement links TRBV5-1 to TRBJ1-2; a weak D match, TRBD1 (5 bases). Germline assignment: CDR1 SGHRS and CDR2 YFSETQ. V was cut by 5 bases and J by 4 bases, with 18 bases left in between. This CDR3 spans 15 amino acids. The CDR3 sequence: CASRPGTARGYGYTF. CDR3 sequence (DNA): TGCGCCAGCAGACCGGGGACCGCACGGGGCTATGGCTACACCTTC.

The gene calls are TRBV6-6 and TRBJ2-2; tentatively, D is TRBD2 (6 bases). CDR3 length: 16 residues. CDR1 MNHNY and CDR2 SVGAGI come from the germline V gene (reference sequence). Trimming cost V 2 bases and J 3 bases, with 13 bases left between them. CDR3 DNA sequence: TGTGCCAGCAGTTACGGAGGTAGCGGTTACACCGGGGAGCTGTTTTTT. Its translation is CASSYGGSGYTGELFF.

The table lists this clone with a few counts. This chain uses TRBV4-3 with TRBJ2-3, with TRBD2 matching over 8 bases. After removal of 5 bases from V and 0 bases from J, the junction contained 4 bases not matched to a gene. CDR3 length: 15 amino acids. CDR1 and CDR2 from the germline V gene are LGHNA and YSLEER. The CDR3 DNA follows: TGCGCCAGCAGCTACGGACTAGCTAGCACAGATACGCAGTATTTT. Amino acid sequence: CASSYGLASTDTQYF.

This clone showed up just a few times. This chain connects TRBV5-6 to TRBJ2-7; D is unclear. Per germline, CDR1 SGHDT and CDR2 YYEEEE. Trimming took 1 base from V and 2 from J, leaving 4 bases between them. The CDR3 loop spans 12 amino acids. The CDR3 reads CASSLRAYEQYF. The CDR3 DNA follows: TGTGCCAGCAGCTTGAGGGCCTACGAGCAGTACTTC. The whole variable domain, filled in from reference TRBV5-6 and TRBJ2-7, reads DAGVTQSPTHLIKTRGQQVTLRCSPKSGHDTVSWYQQALGQGPQFIFQYYEEEERQRGNFPDRFSGHQFPNYSSELNVNALLLGDSALYLCASSLRAYEQYFGPGTRLTVT.